The 8 T cell receptor beta chains below all came from one sample that was sequenced in a study of cytomegalovirus exposure and HLA in healthy donors (dated by TCRdb to 2016 to 2017). Library preparation was by the immunoSEQ multiplex PCR assay. The immuneACCESS repertoire file appears here via TCRdb, limited to in-frame rearrangements. These files lack a portion of the clones; in checked studies, under half of the deficit traces to unresolved V genes, and the cause of the others is not known. The sample table records roughly 100,000 clones; 88% of these occur just once. Of the sample, around 1.7% falls within the top ten clones. The sequenced sample was PBMCs. These receptors all stem from a woman aged 18-29 years in good health and CMV-seropositive.

CDR3 sequence: CASSTQGYGELFF. The CDR3 DNA is TGTGCCAGCAGTACGCAGGGGTACGGGGAGCTGTTTTTT. The chain uses TRBV27 and TRBJ2-2, with D possibly matching TRBD1 (6 bases). In germline, CDR1 is MNHEY, CDR2 SMNVEV (reference sequence). V shed 5 bases and J shed 7 bases, with 11 bases lying between them. CDR3 length equals 13 residues.

The CDR3 DNA follows: TGTGCCAGCAGTTATGTAGGGGCCAGCAATCAGCCCCAGCATTTT. This gives the protein CASSYVGASNQPQHF. The rearrangement joins TRBV28 to TRBJ1-5, with D perhaps TRBD1 (5 bases). This CDR3 contains 15 residues. Germline V gene lookup returns CDR1 MDHEN and CDR2 SYDVKM. The V end was cut by 4 bases, the J end by 1 base, with 11 bases between.

V gene TRBV5-1 combines with J gene TRBJ2-3; tentative D call: TRBD1 (6 bases). V was trimmed by 0 bases and J by 6 bases, leaving 17 bases between them. The CDR3 covers 16 residues. Germline assignment: CDR1 SGHRS and CDR2 YFSETQ. The CDR3 protein is CASSLGTSGAMDTQYF. The CDR3 coding sequence is TGCGCCAGCAGCTTGGGGACTTCAGGGGCTATGGATACGCAGTATTTT.

The chain employs TRBV7-9 and TRBJ2-1; 15 bases map to TRBD2. Trimming removed 5 bases from V and 10 bases from J; junction bases left unmatched: 3. The CDR3 runs 14 residues. The germline V gene encodes CDR1 SEHNR and CDR2 FQNEAQ (reference sequence). The CDR3 region has the DNA TGTGCCAGCAGCCAAGGGACTAGCGGGGGGGAGCAGTTCTTC. This encodes CASSQGTSGGEQFF.

The chain combines TRBV4-1 with TRBJ1-1, with D tentatively TRBD1 (6 bases). The germline V gene has CDR1 MGHRA and CDR2 YSYEKL. The length of the CDR3 is 15 residues. The V end lost 1 base, the J end lost 3 bases, and 12 bases lay between the germline ends. The CDR3 region has the DNA TGCGCCAGCAGCCAAGTAGGGGGTGATGACACTGAAGCTTTCTTT. It is translated as CASSQVGGDDTEAFF.

This clone was observed a handful of times. The V gene is TRBV7-9, the J gene TRBJ1-6; TRBD1 agrees at 10 bases. The CDR3 is 14 residues long. Germline trimming cut 4 bases from V and 7 bases from J; bases unmatched to any gene: 1. Looked up from germline, CDR1 is SEHNR and CDR2 is FQNEAQ (reference sequence). The CDR3 loop is CASSSGQGNSPLHF. In DNA, the CDR3 is TGTGCCAGCAGCTCGGGACAGGGGAATTCACCCCTCCACTTT.

The chain has TRBV5-1 and TRBJ1-1, with a possible D match to TRBD1 (5 bases). V was pared by 0 bases and J by 6 bases, with 12 bases between. The CDR3 runs to 14 residues. Germline V lookup: CDR1 SGHRS, CDR2 YFSETQ. CDR3 residues: CASSLEGMWAEAFF. The CDR3 nucleotides read TGCGCCAGCAGCTTGGAGGGGATGTGGGCTGAAGCTTTCTTT. The variable domain in full, with the rest retrieved from reference TRBV5-1 and TRBJ1-1, is KAGVTQTPRYLIKTRGQQVTLSCSPISGHRSVSWYQQTPGQGLQFLFEYFSETQRNKGNFPGRFSGRQFSNSRSEMNVSTLELGDSALYLCASSLEGMWAEAFFGQGTRLTVV.

DNA of the CDR3: TGTGCCAGCAGCCAGTACGGTAGGGGAATCTATGGCTACACCTTC. It codes for CASSQYGRGIYGYTF. The chain joins TRBV14 to TRBJ1-2; D might be TRBD1 (5 bases). With 3 bases removed from V and 4 bases from J, the gap between germline ends came to 15 bases. The CDR3 is made up of 15 amino acids. The germline V gene has CDR1 SGHDN and CDR2 FVKESK.